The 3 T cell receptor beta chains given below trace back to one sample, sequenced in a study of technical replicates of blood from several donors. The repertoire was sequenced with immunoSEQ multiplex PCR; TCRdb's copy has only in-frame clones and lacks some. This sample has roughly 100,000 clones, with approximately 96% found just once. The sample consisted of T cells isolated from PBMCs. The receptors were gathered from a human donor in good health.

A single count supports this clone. The CDR3 is CASSPLAFSYNEQFF. Written as DNA, the CDR3 is TGTGCCAGCAGCCCTCTAGCGTTCTCCTACAATGAGCAGTTCTTC. V usage is TRBV7-2 and J usage is TRBJ2-1; TRBD2 is a possible D gene (6 bases). CDR1 is SGHTA and CDR2 is FQGNSA in the germline V gene. V was shortened by 5 bases and J by 0 bases, with 11 bases between the two germline ends. This CDR3 spans 15 amino acids.

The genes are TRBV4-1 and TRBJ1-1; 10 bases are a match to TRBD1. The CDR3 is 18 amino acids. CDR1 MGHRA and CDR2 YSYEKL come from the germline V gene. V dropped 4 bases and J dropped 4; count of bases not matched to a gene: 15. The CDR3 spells CASSPSLGQGDSATEAFF. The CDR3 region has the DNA TGCGCCAGCAGCCCCTCCCTTGGACAGGGGGATAGTGCCACTGAAGCTTTCTTT.

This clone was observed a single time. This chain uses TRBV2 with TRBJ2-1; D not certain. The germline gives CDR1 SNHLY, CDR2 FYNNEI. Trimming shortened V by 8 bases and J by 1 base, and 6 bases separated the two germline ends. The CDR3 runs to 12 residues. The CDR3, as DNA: TGTGCCAGCGGCCAATCCTACAATGAGCAGTTCTTC. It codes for CASGQSYNEQFF.